Listed below are T cell receptor beta chains from one sample, sequenced in a study of cytomegalovirus exposure and HLA in healthy donors. Using immunoSEQ multiplex PCR, the repertoire was profiled, and TCRdb retains in-frame clones only, with some absent. The profile shows about 160,000 clones, around 83% of them singletons. Sequencing was carried out using PBMCs. The receptors were gathered from a man between 18 and 35 years old in good health and CMV-seropositive. Both conserved end residues are part of each CDR3. A D gene is named only where the DNA matches it firmly. Not all rows give a size; the values are once, few, many and, for expanded clones, a class.

d_gene,abundance,j_gene,v_gene,CDR3aa,CDR3nt
TRBD1,NA,TRBJ2-1,TRBV5-1,CASSVGTGGSYNEQFF,TGCGCCAGCAGCGTTGGGACAGGGGGCTCCTACAATGAGCAGTTCTTC
TRBD1,NA,TRBJ1-3,TRBV6-6,CASSLTGGVGNTIYF,TGTGCCAGCAGTCTTACAGGGGGCGTTGGAAACACCATATATTTT
NA,NA,TRBJ2-5,TRBV28,CATGGGKETQYF,TGTGCCACCGGTGGGGGCAAAGAGACCCAGTACTTC
NA,NA,TRBJ2-1,TRBV9,CASSVGSTGRTYNEQFF,TGTGCCAGCAGCGTAGGGTCGACAGGACGAACCTACAATGAGCAGTTCTTC
TRBD1,NA,TRBJ1-3,TRBV6-5,CASSYSPGDRGNTIYF,TGTGCCAGCAGTTACTCCCCCGGGGACAGGGGAAACACCATATATTTT
TRBD1,NA,TRBJ2-1,TRBV15,CATSREKTGIDEQFF,TGTGCCACCAGCAGAGAAAAGACAGGGATCGATGAGCAGTTCTTC
TRBD1,NA,TRBJ2-1,TRBV5-1,CASSLRDRGRNEQFF,TGCGCCAGCAGCTTAAGAGACAGGGGGAGGAATGAGCAGTTCTTC
TRBD2,NA,TRBJ2-5,TRBV7-7,CASSPRAGGLGETQYF,TGTGCTAGCAGCCCCAGGGCGGGGGGTTTAGGGGAGACCCAGTACTTC
NA,NA,TRBJ1-4,TRBV27,CASSLTAAGYIPTTNEKLFF,TGTGCCAGCAGTTTAACGGCAGCAGGGTACATTCCCACAACTAATGAAAAACTGTTTTTT
NA,NA,TRBJ2-4,TRBV7-9,CASSLPRAKNSQYF,TGTGCCAGCAGCTTACCGCGAGCCAAAAACAGTCAGTACTTC
TRBD2,many,TRBJ2-7,TRBV5-4,CASSLGLAGGSEQYF,TGTGCCAGCAGCCTAGGACTAGCGGGGGGGTCGGAGCAGTACTTC
NA,NA,TRBJ1-2,TRBV11-2,CASSLAGRGYTF,TGTGCCAGCAGCTTAGCGGGTCGTGGCTACACCTTC
TRBD2,NA,TRBJ2-2,TRBV5-1,CASSSGLAKDTGELFF,TGCGCCAGCAGCTCCGGACTAGCGAAAGACACCGGGGAGCTGTTTTTT
TRBD1,once,TRBJ1-3,TRBV27,CASSLKTGNGNTIYF,TGTGCCAGCAGTCTTAAGACAGGGAACGGAAACACCATATATTTT
TRBD2,few,TRBJ2-2,TRBV9,CASSLNERGEGTGELFF,TGTGCCAGCAGCCTTAACGAGCGGGGGGAAGGCACCGGGGAGCTGTTTTTT
TRBD1,NA,TRBJ2-7,TRBV4-3,CASSQGTASYEQYF,TGCGCCAGCAGCCAGGGGACAGCCTCCTACGAGCAGTACTTC
TRBD1,NA,TRBJ1-2,TRBV5-1,CASSITGDYGYTF,TGCGCCAGCAGCATCACAGGGGACTATGGCTACACCTTC
NA,NA,TRBJ1-3,TRBV27,CASYSPDGTIYF,TGTGCCAGCTATTCCCCCGACGGGACCATATATTTT
NA,NA,TRBJ2-5,TRBV19,CASSMIRGETQYF,TGTGCCAGTAGTATGATACGAGGGGAGACCCAGTACTTC
TRBD1,NA,TRBJ1-4,TRBV7-8,CASSLGGGARATNEKLFF,TGTGCCAGCAGCTTAGGAGGGGGCGCGAGGGCAACTAATGAAAAACTGTTTTTT
TRBD1,once,TRBJ2-7,TRBV6-5,CASSYTLPQGYEQYF,TGTGCCAGCAGTTACACGTTACCACAGGGGTACGAGCAGTACTTC
TRBD2,NA,TRBJ2-1,TRBV4-1,CASSQGGGAFNEQFF,TGCGCCAGCAGCCAAGGCGGGGGGGCTTTCAATGAGCAGTTCTTC
NA,NA,TRBJ1-1,TRBV7-7,CASSSTFNTEAFF,TGTGCCAGCAGCTCTACTTTCAACACTGAAGCTTTCTTT
NA,NA,TRBJ1-2,TRBV9,CASSPEVGNYGYTF,TGTGCCAGCAGCCCAGAGGTCGGTAACTATGGCTACACCTTC
NA,once,TRBJ2-7,TRBV7-6,CASVTGNYEQYF,TGTGCCAGCGTTACAGGGAACTACGAGCAGTACTTC
NA,NA,TRBJ1-5,TRBV7-2,CASSLGLGAGQPQHF,TGTGCCAGCAGCTTAGGTCTGGGGGCCGGTCAGCCCCAGCATTTT
TRBD1,NA,TRBJ1-2,TRBV6-5,CASSYVRTGGGYGYTF,TGTGCCAGCAGTTACGTCAGGACAGGGGGCGGCTATGGCTACACCTTC
NA,NA,TRBJ1-4,TRBV6-1,CASGPRVLDEKLFF,TGTGCCAGCGGCCCCAGGGTGTTGGACGAAAAACTGTTTTTT